The rows below give T cell receptor beta chains drawn from one sample of a study of identical twins. TCRdb recomputed calls from the 5' RACE reads with MiXCR, one row per CDR3 protein. The data show more than 1.5 million distinct CDR3 sequences, with about 32% seen just once and less than 0.35% held by the top ten. Input material: cord blood. Source of these receptors: a newborn girl in good health. Both conserved end residues are part of each CDR3. D genes are given only for firm matches. Rows give clone size only sometimes, using once, few, many, or a class for an expanded clone.

d_gene | abundance | j_gene | v_gene | CDR3nt | CDR3aa
. | . | TRBJ1-6 | TRBV6-1 | TGTGCCAGCAGTGAATACGGGCGGACGAAGGGTTCACCCCTCCACTTT | CASSEYGRTKGSPLHF
. | few | TRBJ1-2 | TRBV7-9 | TGTGCCAGCAGCTTAAACGGACCCTATGGCTACACCTTC | CASSLNGPYGYTF
. | few | TRBJ2-7 | TRBV5-1 | TGCGCCAGCAGCTCGGCCCCATTAGTCGGACAGAGTCGCTACGAGCAGTACTTC | CASSSAPLVGQSRYEQYF
. | . | TRBJ2-7 | TRBV28 | TGTGCCAGCAGTTACCCGGGACGGGACTTCTACGAGCAGTACTTC | CASSYPGRDFYEQYF
. | . | TRBJ2-3 | TRBV20-1 | TGCAGTCCAAGCCACCCGTACACAGATACGCAGTATTTT | CSPSHPYTDTQYF
. | . | TRBJ1-1 | TRBV27 | TGTGCCAGCAGTTTATCCGCAAGGGCTGAAGCTTTCTTT | CASSLSARAEAFF
. | . | TRBJ1-2 | TRBV6-6 | TGTGCCAGCCTTCTCCTTGGGGGCTACACCTTC | CASLLLGGYTF
. | . | TRBJ2-4 | TRBV3-1 | TGTGCCAGCATGGGTACGGACATTCAGTACTTC | CASMGTDIQYF
TRBD1 | . | TRBJ1-5 | TRBV2 | TGTGCCAGCAGTGAAGCAGGGGGCCGCAATCAGCCCCAGCATTTT | CASSEAGGRNQPQHF
. | few | TRBJ1-1 | TRBV5-1 | TGCGCCAGCAGCATGACGACTCTGAACACTGAAGCTTTCTTT | CASSMTTLNTEAFF
. | . | TRBJ2-7 | TRBV20-1 | TGCAGTGCTTCTCTACCGGGACTTAGCGAGTACGAGCAGTACTTC | CSASLPGLSEYEQYF
. | many | TRBJ2-3 | TRBV4-2 | TGTGCCAGCAGCCCCCGAAAGTTGGGGGATAGCACAGATACGCAGTATTTT | CASSPRKLGDSTDTQYF
. | . | TRBJ1-2 | TRBV20-1 | TGCAGTGCTAGAGATCTGACCTATGGCTACACCTTC | CSARDLTYGYTF
. | once | TRBJ1-2 | TRBV4-3 | TGCGCCAGCAGCCAAGATTGGGTAGTGGCAGCTAACTATGGCTACACCTTC | CASSQDWVVAANYGYTF
. | . | TRBJ1-6 | TRBV5-1 | TGCGCCAGCACCCGCAAGCCGTTTGGGAATTCACCCCTCCACTTT | CASTRKPFGNSPLHF
TRBD1 | . | TRBJ1-6 | TRBV25-1 | TGTGCCAGCAGTCGGGACAGGGGGTTGCATTCACCCCTCCACTTT | CASSRDRGLHSPLHF
TRBD1 | few | TRBJ1-4 | TRBV28 | TGTGCCAGCAGCAACCCGGGACAGGGCTCGGAAAAACTGTTTTTT | CASSNPGQGSEKLFF
. | . | TRBJ2-3 | TRBV29-1 | TGCAGCGTTGCCCTACTGGGGGATACGCAGTATTTT | CSVALLGDTQYF
TRBD2 | few | TRBJ2-5 | TRBV7-7 | TGTGCTAGCAGCTTCCGACTAGCGGGAGCCAATGAGCAGTACTTC | CASSFRLAGANEQYF
TRBD2 | . | TRBJ2-3 | TRBV20-1 | TGCAGTGCTTCTAATAGCGGGAGGCCCCCAGATACGCAGTATTTT | CSASNSGRPPDTQYF
TRBD2 | . | TRBJ2-1 | TRBV6-5 | TGTGCCAGCAGTTACATCAGGGGACTAGCGGGAGGGTCCTACAATGAGCAGTTCTTC | CASSYIRGLAGGSYNEQFF
. | . | TRBJ2-1 | TRBV20-1 | TGCAGTGCCGCTGACTTTAGACTAAACTCCTACGAGCAGTTCTTC | CSAADFRLNSYEQFF
. | few | TRBJ1-2 | TRBV12-3/TRBV12-4 | TGTGCCAGCAGTTTACACCCCACAGGGTCCGGCGGCTACACCTTC | CASSLHPTGSGGYTF
TRBD1 | . | TRBJ2-1 | TRBV28 | TGTGCCAGCAGTTTATTTGGGACAGGGGACAATGAGCAGTTCTTC | CASSLFGTGDNEQFF
TRBD2 | few | TRBJ2-4 | TRBV20-1 | TGCAGTGCTTGGACTAGCGGGATTGATATTCAGTACTTC | CSAWTSGIDIQYF
TRBD1 | . | TRBJ1-4 | TRBV29-1 | TGCAGCGTTCAAACAGGGGGCGGGAATGAAAAACTGTTTTTT | CSVQTGGGNEKLFF
TRBD2 | . | TRBJ2-7 | TRBV28 | TGTGCCAGCAGCCGCGAGCGGGAGTCGTCCTACGAGCAGTACTTC | CASSRERESSYEQYF
TRBD2 | . | TRBJ2-7 | TRBV5-1 | TGCGCCAGCAGCTTTTTTCCCCGACTAGCGGAAGCCCTAAGGTCCTACGAGCAGTACTTC | CASSFFPRLAEALRSYEQYF
. | . | TRBJ2-1 | TRBV2 | TGTGCCAGCAGTTATACCATTGAGCAGTTCTTC | CASSYTIEQFF